The entry below gives a single TCR beta chain sequence along with its context. The sample belongs to a study of technical replicates of blood from a handful of donors. Only in-frame clones appear in the TCRdb table, and some are missing; sequencing was by immunoSEQ multiplex PCR. The sample lists approximately 69,000 clones; roughly 97% were seen once. The V and J ends lost 5 bases and 5 bases, in that order; junction bases with no gene match: 2. This CDR3 spans 14 amino acids. The germline V gene encodes CDR1 SEHNR and CDR2 FQNEAQ (reference sequence). The clonotype was recovered from a human donor in good health. This chain uses TRBV7-9 with TRBJ1-6, with 8 bases lining up with TRBD1. The specimen sequenced was T cells isolated from PBMCs. This CDR3 is CASSPDRDNSPLHF. The CDR3, as DNA: TGTGCCAGCAGCCCGGACAGGGATAATTCACCCCTCCACTTT. Drawing the rest from reference TRBV7-9 and TRBJ1-6, the complete variable domain is DTGVSQNPRHKITKRGQNVTFRCDPISEHNRLYWYRQTLGQGPEFLTYFQNEAQLEKSRLLSDRFSAERPKGSFSTLEIQRTEQGDSAMYLCASSPDRDNSPLHFGNGTRLTVT.